Detailed here is one T cell receptor (beta chain). Its antigen is not known. Over chemoradiotherapy, repertoires were sampled more than once. The data stem from a study of chemoradiotherapy in HPV16-positive cancers. Study overall: A couple of HPV16-positive patients' cells yielded candidate HPV-specific clones and common motifs. Study conclusions and caveats: Non-HPV-specific T cells did not expand in tumors during treatment, whereas candidate HPV-specific clones and E7-related motifs did. HPV-responsive T-cell expansion during chemoradiotherapy was linked to improved recurrence-free survival in HPV16-positive patients.

The data were produced by immunoSEQ multiplex PCR, yet TCRdb's version contains in-frame clones alone and is incomplete. The sample lists 4,000 to 5,000 clones, 78% occurring once. V lost 6 bases and J 0 bases, leaving 9 bases between the germline ends. The CDR3 sequence is 14 residues long. From germline, CDR1 is SNHLY and CDR2 FYNNEI. This sequence joins TRBV2 and TRBJ2-1; maybe TRBD1 (6 bases). The clonotype was recovered from a human donor with HPV-associated anogenital cancer. This material consisted of tumor tissue, taken from a patient who underwent chemoradiotherapy. The CDR3 sequence: CASRQGSSYNEQFF. The CDR3 DNA sequence: TGTGCCAGCAGACAGGGTAGCTCCTACAATGAGCAGTTCTTC.